These 15 T cell receptor beta chains were all obtained from the same sample, sequenced in a study of blood T cells in healthy people across ages. Then a second PCR, running roughly 7 to 11 cycles, was carried out with a sample-barcoded 5' primer and a J-beta primer mix. From the 5' RACE reads, TCRdb called clonotypes with MiXCR, one entry per CDR3 protein. The sample consists of around 520,000 distinct CDR3 sequences, around 27% of them appearing once. These data were also filed under a second study, of T cells of mothers and their children.

The sequenced sample was blood. These receptors were collected from a boy aged 2 to 10 in good health.

This clonotype has only a few counts. The chain joins TRBV12-5 to TRBJ1-2; the match to TRBD1 covers 8 bases. The J segment lost 4 bases and the V segment lost 7 bases, leaving 2 bases of the junction unmatched. The CDR3 runs to 12 residues. Germline V CDR1 and CDR2: LGHNT, FRNRAP. In DNA, the CDR3 is TGTGCTAGTGACGGACAGGGCTATGGCTACACCTTC. This codes for CASDGQGYGYTF.

This sequence joins TRBV7-8 and TRBJ1-5; D is perhaps TRBD1 (5 bases). V shed 5 bases and J shed 3 bases, with 14 bases lying between them. CDR1 SGHVS and CDR2 FQNEAQ come from the germline V gene. The CDR3 is 15 amino acids. Here the CDR3 reads CASSLPGRNNQPQHF. For the CDR3, the DNA is TGTGCCAGCAGCCTCCCGGGACGCAACAATCAGCCCCAGCATTTT.

This clonotype has a handful of counts. The chain couples TRBV10-3 to TRBJ2-1; 8 bases fit TRBD2. The CDR3 is 15 amino acids. Germline CDR1 is ENHRY and CDR2 is SYGVKD. V lost 2 bases to trimming and J lost 3 bases; unmatched junction nucleotides: 3. This CDR3 reads CAISELAGLYNEQFF. The CDR3 DNA is TGTGCCATCAGTGAGCTAGCGGGCCTCTACAATGAGCAGTTCTTC.

This chain connects TRBV7-8 to TRBJ1-2; no reliable D call. The CDR3 runs to 14 residues. CDR1 and CDR2 from the germline V gene are SGHVS and FQNEAQ. V shed 8 bases and J shed 4 bases, with 17 bases lying between them. The CDR3 coding sequence is TGTGCCAGCGCCCGGCGAGCAGAAGGCTATGGCTACACCTTC. Translation gives CASARRAEGYGYTF.

The V call is TRBV9, the J call TRBJ2-1; D is possibly TRBD1 (5 bases). Germline CDR1 SGDLS, CDR2 YYNGEE. Trimming shortened V by 4 bases and J by 2 bases, and 16 bases separated the two germline ends. The CDR3 totals 16 residues. For the CDR3, the DNA is TGTGCCAGCAGCTTCAGGGTAGGGGAAACCTACAATGAGCAGTTCTTC. It codes for CASSFRVGETYNEQFF.

V and J are TRBV15 and TRBJ2-4, with TRBD1 matching 8 bases. This CDR3 has 15 amino acids. Germline V lookup: CDR1 LNHNV, CDR2 YYDKDF (reference sequence). V trimming: 1 base; J trimming: 1 base; junction bases outside the gene matches: 0. Written as DNA, the CDR3 is TGTGCCACCAGCAGAGGGACAGGGGCCAAAAACATTCAGTACTTC. Translated: CATSRGTGAKNIQYF.

The sample holds a few counts of this clonotype. The rearrangement links TRBV9 to TRBJ2-5, with 9 bases identical to TRBD2. The CDR3 runs to 16 residues. Germline V lookup: CDR1 SGDLS, CDR2 YYNGEE. The V and J ends lost 0 bases and 2 bases, in that order; junction bases with no gene match: 5. The chain's CDR3 is CASSVGPSGVQETQYF. CDR3 bases: TGTGCCAGCAGCGTAGGGCCTAGCGGGGTGCAAGAGACCCAGTACTTC.

This clonotype has just a few counts. V gene TRBV6-6 combines with J gene TRBJ2-1, with 10 bases that match TRBD1. V trimming: 7 bases; J trimming: 10 bases; junction bases outside the gene matches: 16. CDR3 length: 16 residues. Germline assignment: CDR1 MNHNY and CDR2 SVGAGI (reference sequence). CDR3 nucleotide sequence: TGTGCCAGCACCGGTATACCGGGACAGGGGAAGTACGAGCAGTTCTTC. It is translated as CASTGIPGQGKYEQFF.

A few counts support this clonotype. The chain recombines TRBV5-1 with TRBJ2-7; perhaps TRBD2 as D (6 bases). V shed 0 bases and J shed 6 bases, with 10 bases lying between them. The V gene's germline CDR1 is SGHRS and CDR2 YFSETQ. CDR3 size: 13 residues. CDR3 region: CASSLAGVTEQYF. In DNA form, the CDR3 reads TGCGCCAGCAGCTTGGCGGGAGTAACCGAGCAGTACTTC. The full variable domain, in which reference TRBV5-1 and TRBJ2-7 provide the parts outside the CDR3, is KAGVTQTPRYLIKTRGQQVTLSCSPISGHRSVSWYQQTPGQGLQFLFEYFSETQRNKGNFPGRFSGRQFSNSRSEMNVSTLELGDSALYLCASSLAGVTEQYFGPGTRLTVT.

The V call is TRBV10-3, the J call TRBJ1-5; a possible D gene is TRBD1 (5 bases). The CDR3 is 17 residues long. Germline V gene data show CDR1 as ENHRY and CDR2 as SYGVKD. V lost 0 bases to trimming and J lost 4 bases, with 16 bases between them. The CDR3 loop is CAISESGKQVVNQPQHF. CDR3 sequence (DNA): TGTGCCATCAGTGAGTCGGGGAAACAGGTGGTAAATCAGCCCCAGCATTTT.

The V and J genes are TRBV18 and TRBJ2-5, with 7 bases identical to TRBD1. The better agreement between TRBJ2-7 and the DNA end casts doubt on the J call. The CDR3 has 13 amino acids. Germline V gene data show CDR1 as KGHSH and CDR2 as LQKENI. The CDR3 protein is CASSPRQGREQYF. The CDR3 DNA reads TGTGCCAGCTCACCGCGACAGGGACGCGAGCAGTACTTC.

This clonotype showed up just a few times. The V call is TRBV29-1, the J call TRBJ1-5; 11 bases agree with TRBD1. The germline V gene encodes CDR1 SQVTM and CDR2 ANQGSEA. This CDR3 region has 14 residues. V gave up 7 bases and J gave up 13 bases; unmatched junction bases: 15. The CDR3: CSALGGQGGPTQHF. The CDR3 region has the DNA TGCAGCGCCTTAGGGGGACAGGGGGGCCCGACACAGCATTTT.

The chain uses TRBV10-3 and TRBJ1-4, with D unresolved. Trimming cost V 6 bases and J 8 bases, with 13 bases left between them. The CDR3 loop spans 13 amino acids. Per germline, CDR1 ENHRY and CDR2 SYGVKD. In DNA form, the CDR3 reads TGTGCCATCAGACCCGGCCCCATAGAAAAACTGTTTTTT. It specifies CAIRPGPIEKLFF.

This clonotype was found a few times. The rearrangement uses TRBV12-3 or TRBV12-4 and TRBJ2-3; 7 positions match TRBD2. The J segment lost 2 bases and the V segment lost 3 bases, leaving 5 bases of the junction unmatched. This CDR3 has 15 amino acids. The CDR3 coding sequence is TGTGCCAGCAGTTTCTACGGGAGGAACACAGATACGCAGTATTTT. Translating it yields CASSFYGRNTDTQYF.

The chain joins TRBV12-3 or TRBV12-4 to TRBJ2-1, with a weak D call TRBD2 (6 bases). The CDR3 runs to 15 residues. V was pared by 7 bases and J by 0 bases, with 13 bases between. In DNA, the CDR3 is TGTGCCAGCACCCTTAGCGGAAGCTCCTACAATGAGCAGTTCTTC. The encoded protein is CASTLSGSSYNEQFF.